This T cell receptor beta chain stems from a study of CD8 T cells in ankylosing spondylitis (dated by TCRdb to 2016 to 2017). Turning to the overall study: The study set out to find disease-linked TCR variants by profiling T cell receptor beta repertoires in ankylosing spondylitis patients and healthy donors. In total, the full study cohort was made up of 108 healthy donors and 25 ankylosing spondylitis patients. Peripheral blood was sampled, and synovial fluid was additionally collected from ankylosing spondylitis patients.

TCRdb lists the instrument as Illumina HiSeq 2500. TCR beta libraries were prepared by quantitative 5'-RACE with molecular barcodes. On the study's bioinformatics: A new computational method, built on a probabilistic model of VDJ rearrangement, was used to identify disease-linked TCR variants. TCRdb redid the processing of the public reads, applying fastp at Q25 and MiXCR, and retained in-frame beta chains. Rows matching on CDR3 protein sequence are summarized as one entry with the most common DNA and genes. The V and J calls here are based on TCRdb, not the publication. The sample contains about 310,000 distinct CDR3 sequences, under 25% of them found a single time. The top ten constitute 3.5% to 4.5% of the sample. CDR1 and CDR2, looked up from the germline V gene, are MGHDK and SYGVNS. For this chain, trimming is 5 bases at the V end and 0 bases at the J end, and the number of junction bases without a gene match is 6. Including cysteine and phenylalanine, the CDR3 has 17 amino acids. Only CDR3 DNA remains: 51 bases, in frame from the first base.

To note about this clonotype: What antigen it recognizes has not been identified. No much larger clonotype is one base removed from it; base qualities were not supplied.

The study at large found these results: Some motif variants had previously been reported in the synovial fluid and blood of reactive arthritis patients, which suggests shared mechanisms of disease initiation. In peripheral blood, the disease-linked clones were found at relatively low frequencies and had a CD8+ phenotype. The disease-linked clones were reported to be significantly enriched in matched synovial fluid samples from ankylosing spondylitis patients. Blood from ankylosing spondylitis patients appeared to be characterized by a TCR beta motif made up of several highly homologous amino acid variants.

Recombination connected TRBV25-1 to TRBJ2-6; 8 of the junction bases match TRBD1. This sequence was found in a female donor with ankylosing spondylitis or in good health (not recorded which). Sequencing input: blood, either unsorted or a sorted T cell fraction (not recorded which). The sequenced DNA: TGTGCCAGCAGTTCTTCAGGGGGCCCCTCTGGGGCCAACGTCCTGACTTTC. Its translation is CASSSSGGPSGANVLTF.